This T cell receptor (beta chain) was sequenced for a study of CD8+ T cells in alopecia areata. Study results and limitations: While patients received tofacitinib, many expanded lesional clones remained present in scalp and blood.

This clone was observed a handful of times. The antigen remains unidentified. Treatment defined: oral pan-JAK inhibitor, 5-10 mg twice daily. It was cDNA, reverse transcribed from extracted RNA, that served as the sequencing template. TCRdb's table, derived via immunoSEQ multiplex PCR, lists solely in-frame clones and lacks some. The repertoire holds a few hundred thousand clones, with roughly two fifths as singletons. The CDR3 is 12 amino acids. The germline gives CDR1 SQVTM, CDR2 ANQGSEA. V was shortened by 3 bases and J by 7 bases, with 12 bases between the two germline ends. The material was CD4+ T cells sorted from blood, obtained at week 34, from a patient treated with tofacitinib. This chain uses TRBV29-1 with TRBJ1-2, with D tentatively TRBD1 (6 bases). The TCR originated in a human donor with alopecia areata. The CDR3 bases are TGCAGCGTTGATTGGGGGGGGCGTGGCTACACCTTC. Amino acid sequence: CSVDWGGRGYTF. Based on the CDR3 plus reference TRBV29-1 and TRBJ1-2, the full variable domain is SAVISQKPSRDICQRGTSLTIQCQVDSQVTMMFWYRQQPGQSLTLIATANQGSEATYESGFVIDKFPISRPNLTFSTLTVSNMSPEDSSIYLCSVDWGGRGYTFGSGTRLTVV.